This record concerns one T cell receptor (beta chain) sequence. Its antigen is still unknown. Different DNA sequences within this sample yield the same CDR3. The V gene end was trimmed by 0 bases and the J gene end by 7 bases; junction bases not matched to a gene: 8. This CDR3 is built from 15 residues. Looked up from germline, CDR1 is SNHLY and CDR2 is FYNNEI. These data originate in a study of graft-versus-host responses after intestinal transplantation. Study results and caveats: Allografts carried high graft-versus-host to host-versus-graft clonal ratios in patients having graft-donor T cell macrochimerism.

Lymphocytes (intraepithelial and lamina propria) were released by processing the graft tissue. Repertoires were generated with immunoSEQ multiplex PCR, while TCRdb's copy carries only in-frame clones and drops some. Seen here are about 60,000 clones, around 90% observed once, and the top ten hold 1.5% to 2%. Here the sequenced sample was ileum tissue, taken 350 to 400 days after transplant. This chain links TRBV2 with TRBJ2-7, with TRBD1 matching over 8 bases. The receptor comes from a human patient who received an intestinal transplant, so some T cells may come from the graft donor. CDR3 coding DNA: TGTGCCAGCAGTGAAGCGGGGCAGGGGGCTGGAGAGCAGTACTTC. This codes for CASSEAGQGAGEQYF.